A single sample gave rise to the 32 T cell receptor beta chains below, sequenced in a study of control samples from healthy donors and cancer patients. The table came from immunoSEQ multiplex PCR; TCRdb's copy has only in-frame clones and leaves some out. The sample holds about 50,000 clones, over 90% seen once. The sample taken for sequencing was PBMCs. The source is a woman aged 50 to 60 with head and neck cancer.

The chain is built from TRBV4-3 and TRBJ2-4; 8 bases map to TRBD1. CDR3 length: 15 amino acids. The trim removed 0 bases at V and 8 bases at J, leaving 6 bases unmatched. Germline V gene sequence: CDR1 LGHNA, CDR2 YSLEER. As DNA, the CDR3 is TGCGCCAGCAGCCAAGATGGGCAGGGGGCGGACATTCAGTACTTC. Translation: CASSQDGQGADIQYF.

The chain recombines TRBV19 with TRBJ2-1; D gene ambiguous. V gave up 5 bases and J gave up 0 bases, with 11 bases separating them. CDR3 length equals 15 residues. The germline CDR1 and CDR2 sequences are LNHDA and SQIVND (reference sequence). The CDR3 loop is CASSGDMGSYNEQFF. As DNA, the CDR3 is TGTGCCAGTAGTGGGGATATGGGCTCCTACAATGAGCAGTTCTTC.

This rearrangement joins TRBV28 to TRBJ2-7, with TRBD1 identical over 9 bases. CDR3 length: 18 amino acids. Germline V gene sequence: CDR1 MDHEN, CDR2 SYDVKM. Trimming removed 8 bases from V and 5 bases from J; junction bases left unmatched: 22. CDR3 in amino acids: CASCGGQGRGGSFHEQYF. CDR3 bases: TGTGCCAGCTGTGGGGGACAGGGACGGGGCGGGAGTTTCCACGAGCAGTACTTC.

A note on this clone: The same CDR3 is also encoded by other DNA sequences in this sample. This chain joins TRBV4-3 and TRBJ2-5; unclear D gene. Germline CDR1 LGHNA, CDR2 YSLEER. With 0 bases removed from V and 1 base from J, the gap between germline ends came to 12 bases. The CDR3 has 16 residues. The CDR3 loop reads CASSQEGFPTQETQYF. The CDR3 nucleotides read TGCGCCAGCAGCCAAGAGGGGTTCCCCACCCAAGAGACCCAGTACTTC.

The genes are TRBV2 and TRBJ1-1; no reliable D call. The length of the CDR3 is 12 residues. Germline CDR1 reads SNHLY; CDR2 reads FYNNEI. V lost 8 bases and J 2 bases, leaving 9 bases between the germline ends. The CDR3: CASRPSNTEAFF. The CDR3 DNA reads TGTGCCAGCCGTCCTTCAAACACTGAAGCTTTCTTT.

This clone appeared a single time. CDR3 bases: TGTGCCATCAGTACAGGGGGCTCGACCTACGAGCAGTACTTC. Amino acids: CAISTGGSTYEQYF. The chain couples TRBV10-3 to TRBJ2-7; 9 bases fit TRBD1. Germline V gene sequence: CDR1 ENHRY, CDR2 SYGVKD. This CDR3 is 14 amino acids long. J lost 2 bases, V lost 5 bases, and 4 bases had no gene match.

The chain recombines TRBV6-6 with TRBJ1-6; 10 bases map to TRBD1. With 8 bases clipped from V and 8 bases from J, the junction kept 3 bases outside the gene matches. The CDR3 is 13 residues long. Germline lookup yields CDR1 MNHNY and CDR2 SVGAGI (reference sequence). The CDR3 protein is CASSGQGDSPLHF. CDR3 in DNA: TGTGCCAGCTCAGGACAGGGGGATTCACCCCTCCACTTT.

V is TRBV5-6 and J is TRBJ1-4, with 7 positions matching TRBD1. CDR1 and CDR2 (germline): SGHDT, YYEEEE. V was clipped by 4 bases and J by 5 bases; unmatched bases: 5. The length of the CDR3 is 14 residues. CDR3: CASSPDRENEKLFF. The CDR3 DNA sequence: TGTGCCAGCAGCCCCGACAGGGAGAATGAAAAACTGTTTTTT. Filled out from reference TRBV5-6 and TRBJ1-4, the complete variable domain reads DAGVTQSPTHLIKTRGQQVTLRCSPKSGHDTVSWYQQALGQGPQFIFQYYEEEERQRGNFPDRFSGHQFPNYSSELNVNALLLGDSALYLCASSPDRENEKLFFGSGTQLSVL.

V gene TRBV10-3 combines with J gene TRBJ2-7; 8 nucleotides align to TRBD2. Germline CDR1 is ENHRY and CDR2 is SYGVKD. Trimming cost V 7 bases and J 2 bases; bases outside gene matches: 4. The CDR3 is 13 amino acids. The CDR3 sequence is CAIKNGGAYEQYF. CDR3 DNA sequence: TGTGCCATCAAAAACGGGGGGGCCTACGAGCAGTACTTC.

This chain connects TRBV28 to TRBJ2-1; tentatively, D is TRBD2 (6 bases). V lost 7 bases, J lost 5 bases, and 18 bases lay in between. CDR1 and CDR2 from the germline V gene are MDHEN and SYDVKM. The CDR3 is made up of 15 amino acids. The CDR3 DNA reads TGTGCCAGCACCCAATTAGCGGAGTCAAACAATGAGCAGTTCTTC. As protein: CASTQLAESNNEQFF.

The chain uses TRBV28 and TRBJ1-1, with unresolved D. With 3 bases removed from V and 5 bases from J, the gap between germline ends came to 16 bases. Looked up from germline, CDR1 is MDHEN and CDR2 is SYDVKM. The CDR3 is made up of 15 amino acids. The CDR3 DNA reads TGTGCCAGCAGTTTTGGGAGCGAAGATGGGACTGAAGCTTTCTTT. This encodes CASSFGSEDGTEAFF.

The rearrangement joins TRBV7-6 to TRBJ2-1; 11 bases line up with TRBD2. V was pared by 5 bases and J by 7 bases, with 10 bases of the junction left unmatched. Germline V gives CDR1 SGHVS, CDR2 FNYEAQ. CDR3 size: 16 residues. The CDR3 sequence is CASSPGSGGAWNEQFF. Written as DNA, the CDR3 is TGTGCCAGCAGCCCAGGTAGCGGGGGGGCCTGGAATGAGCAGTTCTTC.

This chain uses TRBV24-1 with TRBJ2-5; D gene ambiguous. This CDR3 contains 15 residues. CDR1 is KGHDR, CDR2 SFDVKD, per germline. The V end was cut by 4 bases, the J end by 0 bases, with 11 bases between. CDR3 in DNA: TGTGCCACCAGTGAGGGTAGGCGTTACCAAGAGACCCAGTACTTC. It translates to CATSEGRRYQETQYF.

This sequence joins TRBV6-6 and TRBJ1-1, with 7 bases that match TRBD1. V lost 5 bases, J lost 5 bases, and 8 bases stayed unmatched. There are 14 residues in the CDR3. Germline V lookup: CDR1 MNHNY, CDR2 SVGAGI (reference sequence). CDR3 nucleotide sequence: TGTGCCAGCAGTCACACAGGGGTCGTTACTGAAGCTTTCTTT. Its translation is CASSHTGVVTEAFF.

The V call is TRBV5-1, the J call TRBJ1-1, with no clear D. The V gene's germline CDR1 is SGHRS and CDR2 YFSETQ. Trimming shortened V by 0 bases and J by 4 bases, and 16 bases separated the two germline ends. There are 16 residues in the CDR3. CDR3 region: CASSLELGVVGTEAFF. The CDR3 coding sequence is TGCGCCAGCAGCTTGGAGCTCGGGGTGGTCGGCACTGAAGCTTTCTTT.

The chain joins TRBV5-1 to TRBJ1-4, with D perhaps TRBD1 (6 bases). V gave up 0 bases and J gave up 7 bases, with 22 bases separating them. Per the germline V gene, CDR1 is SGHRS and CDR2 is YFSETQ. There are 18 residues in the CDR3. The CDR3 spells CASSLAPLNSFRGEKLFF. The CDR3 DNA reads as TGCGCCAGCAGCTTGGCGCCTCTAAATTCATTCAGGGGTGAAAAACTGTTTTTT. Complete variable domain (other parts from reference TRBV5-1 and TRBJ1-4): KAGVTQTPRYLIKTRGQQVTLSCSPISGHRSVSWYQQTPGQGLQFLFEYFSETQRNKGNFPGRFSGRQFSNSRSEMNVSTLELGDSALYLCASSLAPLNSFRGEKLFFGSGTQLSVL.

CDR3 sequence reads: CATSGRTTRDTFHEQYF. In DNA form, the CDR3 reads TGTGCCACCAGCGGACGAACTACCCGGGACACCTTCCACGAGCAGTACTTC. The rearrangement links TRBV15 to TRBJ2-7; D might be TRBD1 (6 bases). V lost 5 bases, J lost 5 bases, and 25 bases lay in between. Germline V gene data show CDR1 as LNHNV and CDR2 as YYDKDF (reference sequence). This CDR3 region has 17 residues. The variable domain in full, completed from reference TRBV15 and TRBJ2-7, reads DAMVIQNPRYQVTQFGKPVTLSCSQTLNHNVMYWYQQKSSQAPKLLFHYYDKDFNNEADTPDNFQSRRPNTSFCFLDIRSPGLGDTAMYLCATSGRTTRDTFHEQYFGPGTRLTVT.

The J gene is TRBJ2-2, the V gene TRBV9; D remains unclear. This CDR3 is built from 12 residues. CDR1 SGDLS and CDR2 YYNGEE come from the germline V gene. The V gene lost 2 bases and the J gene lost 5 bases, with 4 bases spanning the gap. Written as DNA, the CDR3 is TGTGCCAGCAGCGTGGGGACCGGGGAGCTGTTTTTT. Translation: CASSVGTGELFF.

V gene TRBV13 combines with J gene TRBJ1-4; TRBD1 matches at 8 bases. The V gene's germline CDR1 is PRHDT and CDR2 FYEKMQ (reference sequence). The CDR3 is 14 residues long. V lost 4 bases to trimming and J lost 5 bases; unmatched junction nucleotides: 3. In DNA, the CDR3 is TGTGCCAGCAGCTCCGGGACAGGCAATGAAAAACTGTTTTTT. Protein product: CASSSGTGNEKLFF.

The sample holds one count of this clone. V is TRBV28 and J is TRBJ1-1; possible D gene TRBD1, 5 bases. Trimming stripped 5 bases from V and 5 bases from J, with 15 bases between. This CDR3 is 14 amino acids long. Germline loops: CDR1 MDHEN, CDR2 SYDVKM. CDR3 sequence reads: CASSPPDTATEAFF. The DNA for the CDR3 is TGTGCCAGCAGTCCCCCGGACACTGCTACTGAAGCTTTCTTT.

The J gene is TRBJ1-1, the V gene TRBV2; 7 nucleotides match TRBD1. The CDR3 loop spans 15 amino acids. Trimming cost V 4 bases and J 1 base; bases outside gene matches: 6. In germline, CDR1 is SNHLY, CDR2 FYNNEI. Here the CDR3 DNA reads TGTGCCAGCAGTGGGTTACGGGACAGGAACACTGAAGCTTTCTTT. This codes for CASSGLRDRNTEAFF.

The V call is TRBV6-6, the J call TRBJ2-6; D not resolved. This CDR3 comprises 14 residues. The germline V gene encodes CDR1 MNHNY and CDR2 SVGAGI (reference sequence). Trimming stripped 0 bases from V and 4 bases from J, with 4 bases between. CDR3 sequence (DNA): TGTGCCAGCAGTTACTCAACGGGGGCCAACGTCCTGACTTTC. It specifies CASSYSTGANVLTF.

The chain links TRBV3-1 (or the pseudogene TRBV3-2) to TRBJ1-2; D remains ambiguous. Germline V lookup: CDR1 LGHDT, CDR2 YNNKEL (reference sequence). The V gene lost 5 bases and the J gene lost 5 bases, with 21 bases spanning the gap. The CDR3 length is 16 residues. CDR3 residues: CASSFGREAGGYGYTF. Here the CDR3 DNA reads TGTGCCAGCAGCTTTGGCCGGGAGGCTGGAGGGTATGGCTACACCTTC.

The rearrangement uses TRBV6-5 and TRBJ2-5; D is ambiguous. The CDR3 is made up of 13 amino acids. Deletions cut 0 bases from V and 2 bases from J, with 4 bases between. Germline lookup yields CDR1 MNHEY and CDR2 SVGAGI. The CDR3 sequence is CASSYSGQETQYF. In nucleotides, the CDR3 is TGTGCCAGCAGTTACTCCGGGCAAGAGACCCAGTACTTC.

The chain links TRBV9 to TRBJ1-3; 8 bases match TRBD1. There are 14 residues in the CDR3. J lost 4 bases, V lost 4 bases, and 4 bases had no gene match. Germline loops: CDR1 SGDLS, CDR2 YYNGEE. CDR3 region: CASSPGTGGNTIYF. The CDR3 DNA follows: TGTGCCAGCAGCCCCGGGACAGGCGGAAACACCATATATTTT.

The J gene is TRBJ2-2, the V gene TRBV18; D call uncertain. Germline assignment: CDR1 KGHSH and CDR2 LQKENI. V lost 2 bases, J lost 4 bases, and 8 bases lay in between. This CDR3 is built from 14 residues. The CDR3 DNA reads TGTGCCAGCTCACCAGAGGTCGGCACCGGGGAGCTGTTTTTT. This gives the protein CASSPEVGTGELFF. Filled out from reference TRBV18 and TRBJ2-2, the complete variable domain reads NAGVMQNPRHLVRRRGQEARLRCSPMKGHSHVYWYRQLPEEGLKFMVYLQKENIIDESGMPKERFSAEFPKEGPSILRIQQVVRGDSAAYFCASSPEVGTGELFFGEGSRLTVL.

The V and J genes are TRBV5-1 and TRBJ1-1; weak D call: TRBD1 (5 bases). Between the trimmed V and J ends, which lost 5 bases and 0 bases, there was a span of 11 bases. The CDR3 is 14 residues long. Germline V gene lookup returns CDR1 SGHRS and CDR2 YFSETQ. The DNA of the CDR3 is TGCGCCAGCAGTCCTGGGGGACTGAACACTGAAGCTTTCTTT. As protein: CASSPGGLNTEAFF. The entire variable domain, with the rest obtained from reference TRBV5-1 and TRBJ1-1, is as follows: KAGVTQTPRYLIKTRGQQVTLSCSPISGHRSVSWYQQTPGQGLQFLFEYFSETQRNKGNFPGRFSGRQFSNSRSEMNVSTLELGDSALYLCASSPGGLNTEAFFGQGTRLTVV.

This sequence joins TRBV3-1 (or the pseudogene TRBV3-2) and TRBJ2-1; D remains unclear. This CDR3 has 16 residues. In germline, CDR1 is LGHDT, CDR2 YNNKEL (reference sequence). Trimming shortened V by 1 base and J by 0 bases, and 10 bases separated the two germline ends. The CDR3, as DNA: TGTGCCAGCAGCCAAGTGCTGGGATACTCCTACAATGAGCAGTTCTTC. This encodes CASSQVLGYSYNEQFF.

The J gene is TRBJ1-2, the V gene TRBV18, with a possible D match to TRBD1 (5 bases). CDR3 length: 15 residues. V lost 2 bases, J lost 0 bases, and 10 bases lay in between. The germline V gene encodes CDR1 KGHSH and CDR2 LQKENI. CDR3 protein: CASSPDRNPNYGYTF. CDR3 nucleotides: TGTGCCAGCTCACCAGACAGAAATCCTAACTATGGCTACACCTTC.

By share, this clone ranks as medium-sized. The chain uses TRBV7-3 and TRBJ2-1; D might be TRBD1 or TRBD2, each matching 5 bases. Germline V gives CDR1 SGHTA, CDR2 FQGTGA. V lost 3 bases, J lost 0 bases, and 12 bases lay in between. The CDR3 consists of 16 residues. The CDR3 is CASSFLSGASYNEQFF. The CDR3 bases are TGTGCCAGCAGCTTCCTTTCCGGGGCCTCCTACAATGAGCAGTTCTTC. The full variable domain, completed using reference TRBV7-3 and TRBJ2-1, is GAGVSQTPSNKVTEKGKYVELRCDPISGHTALYWYRQSLGQGPEFLIYFQGTGAADDSGLPNDRFFAVRPEGSVSTLKIQRTERGDSAVYLCASSFLSGASYNEQFFGPGTRLTVL.

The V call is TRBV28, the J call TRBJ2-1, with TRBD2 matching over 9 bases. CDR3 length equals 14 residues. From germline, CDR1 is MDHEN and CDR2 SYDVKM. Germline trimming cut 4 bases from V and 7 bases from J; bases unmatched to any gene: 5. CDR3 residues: CASSWVAGANEQFF. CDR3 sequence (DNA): TGTGCCAGCAGTTGGGTAGCGGGGGCTAATGAGCAGTTCTTC.

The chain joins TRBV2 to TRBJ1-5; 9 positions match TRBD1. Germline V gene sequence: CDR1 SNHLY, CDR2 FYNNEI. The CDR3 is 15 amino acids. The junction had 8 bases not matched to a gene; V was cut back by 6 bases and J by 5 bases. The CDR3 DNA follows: TGTGCCAGCAGCTCGGGACAGGGACCCTATCAGCCCCAGCATTTT. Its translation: CASSSGQGPYQPQHF.